This T cell receptor (beta chain) derives from a study of control samples from healthy donors and cancer patients. This clone is a singleton in its sample. Profiling relied on immunoSEQ multiplex PCR, and the TCRdb table lists in-frame clones only, not all of them. The data show approximately 89,000 clones, over 75% seen once. The CDR3 has 14 amino acids. Germline-derived CDR1 and CDR2 are SNHLY and FYNNEI. V lost 2 bases to trimming and J lost 7 bases; unmatched junction nucleotides: 5. The rearrangement uses TRBV2 and TRBJ1-2, with 9 bases aligning to TRBD1. Sequenced input: blood. The clonotype was recovered from a man aged 45 to 65 in good health. CDR3 DNA: TGTGCCAGCAGTGAATGGACAGGGGACGCTGGCTACACCTTC. This codes for CASSEWTGDAGYTF. The whole variable domain, filled in from reference TRBV2 and TRBJ1-2, reads EPEVTQTPSHQVTQMGQEVILRCVPISNHLYFYWYRQILGQKVEFLVSFYNNEISEKSEIFDDQFSVERPDGSNFTLKIRSTKLEDSAMYFCASSEWTGDAGYTFGSGTRLTVV.